This is a list of T cell receptor beta chains from one sample in a study of shared T cell receptors in the human thymus. Some clones are missing from TCRdb's copy, which holds only in-frame ones; the method was immunoSEQ multiplex PCR. The table lists approximately 730,000 clones, approximately 85% of them singletons, with around 0.0094% in the top ten. The data also belong to a second study, concerning human thymus T cells.

Sequenced: thymocytes. Receptors originate from a girl in the first two years of life with a congenital heart defect. The CDR3 runs from the conserved cysteine through the conserved F or W. The order of the fields is D gene, clone size, J gene, V gene, CDR3 protein. A D gene is named only where the DNA matches it firmly. A row's size may be missing; if present it is once, few, many or a size class.

>TRBD2|few|TRBJ2-6|TRBV15
CATSDPLTSGPGGANVLTF
>NA|NA|TRBJ2-1|TRBV10-3
CAISIGTPSTSYNEQFF
>NA|NA|TRBJ2-3|TRBV5-4
CASSLGSDWTDTDTQYF
>TRBD1|few|TRBJ1-3|TRBV5-1
CASSSQGGNDTENTIYF
>NA|NA|TRBJ1-4|TRBV6-4
CANPTSINEKLFF
>TRBD2|NA|TRBJ2-7|TRBV7-2
CASSPQRGPAYEQYF
>NA|NA|TRBJ1-2|TRBV14
CASSRSGYGYTF
>TRBD2|once|TRBJ2-7|TRBV14
CASSQDAGELPPEGLYEQYF
>TRBD1|NA|TRBJ1-2|TRBV9
CASSVADRHSGSYGYTF
>TRBD1|NA|TRBJ2-1|TRBV19
CASRRGHRDRDTRGQFF
>TRBD1|NA|TRBJ1-2|TRBV5-1
CASSLVAGGTDGYTF
>TRBD1|NA|TRBJ1-3|TRBV4-1
CASSPTPGGLGNTIYF
>NA|NA|TRBJ1-4|TRBV2
CASSGQGPEGEKLFF
>NA|NA|TRBJ1-2|TRBV6-1
CASMETGRMEGYTF